This T cell receptor beta chain was recovered during a study of blood T cell repertoires in COVID-19 (dated by TCRdb to the early 2020s). Study-wide context: The collaborator samples originated in the United States, Italy and Spain and spanned the acute and convalescent phases of COVID-19. The prospective study material was composed of cDNA or gDNA derived from T cells, B-cell-depleted T cells, or PBMCs. The dataset comprised deeply sampled blood TCRbeta repertoires from subjects exposed to, actively infected with, or recovered from COVID-19. The repertoires were released in a freely available public database meant as a resource for research on the immune response to SARS-CoV-2. The samples were drawn from the first 160 participants of the ongoing ImmuneRACE study and from some 1,300 subjects provided by 6 global collaborators. The sample metadata nearly always contained a de-identified subject ID, COVID-19 status, age in years and sex. Where available, HLA class I and class II types were obtained from metadata supplied by the sample provider rather than from assay-based typing.

Whole blood was collected in K2EDTA tubes by collaborating institutions according to the institutions' own protocols. For TCRbeta analysis, collaborators shipped samples in one of three forms: frozen whole blood, isolated PBMCs, or DNA extracted from either of those sample types. As to this clone: There is no known antigen for this receptor. No much larger clonotype is one base removed from it; base qualities were not supplied.

TCRbeta CDR3 regions were amplified from genomic DNA using the immunoSEQ Assay, a bias-controlled multiplex PCR. Regarding the original processing steps: The number of nucleated cells in each sample was estimated by amplification of reference gene primers within the assay. To quantify the absolute abundance of each unique TCRbeta CDR3 rearrangement, sequence reads were collapsed and filtered. For each sample, productive Simpson clonality was calculated as the square root of Simpson's diversity index across productive rearrangements. The table comes from immuneACCESS by way of TCRdb, which keeps in-frame sequences with V and J called. Part of the clones is missing from these tables; in studies checked, under half for an unresolved V gene and the rest for unknown reasons. V and J calls and clone size are given by that table; D and trimming were obtained from the DNA. The sample table lists around 400,000 clones, about 90% of them with a count of one. Together, the top ten hold roughly 1.2% of the sample.

Reading the germline V gene (reference sequence) gives CDR1 GTSNPN and CDR2 SVGIG. Including cysteine and phenylalanine, the CDR3 has 11 amino acids. Only the CDR3 region is kept as DNA, spanning 33 bases read in frame from base 1. V gives up 2 bases and J gives up 4 bases, and the segment between their germline ends measures 6 bases. Broad study findings and their caveats: The amount of clinical and demographic metadata varied by source and participant and was provided uncurated.

The sequenced sample was peripheral blood. The sequence joins TRBV30 to TRBJ2-7; no D gene can be assigned with confidence. This clonotype originated in a man aged 35-49 years with acute or convalescent COVID-19. The bases read TGTGCCTGGAGTTCGACTTACGAGCAGTACTTC. This gives the protein CAWSSTYEQYF.